A selection of T cell receptor beta chains follows, all from one sample in a study of blood T cell repertoires in COVID-19. Libraries were prepared by immunoSEQ multiplex PCR; TCRdb keeps only in-frame clonotypes and omits some of them. The sample consists of approximately 150,000 clones, 84% of them appearing once. The sequencing input was PBMCs or T cells enriched from blood (not recorded which). The receptor set was obtained from a man in his forties or fifties who had recovered from COVID-19. Both conserved end residues are part of each CDR3. Fields, in order: J gene, clone size, D gene, V gene, CDR3 DNA, CDR3 protein. D genes are given only for firm matches. A row's size may be missing; if present it is once, few, many or a size class.

J gene: TRBJ1-5
clone size: few
D gene: NA
V gene: TRBV2
CDR3 DNA: TGTGCCAGCAGTGATGAACAGTGGAGCAATCAGCCCCAGCATTTT
CDR3 protein: CASSDEQWSNQPQHF

J gene: TRBJ2-2
clone size: NA
D gene: TRBD2
V gene: TRBV5-1
CDR3 DNA: TGCGCCAGCAGCTCGGATCCCTATAGCGGGGGACTCACCGGGGAGCTGTTTTTT
CDR3 protein: CASSSDPYSGGLTGELFF

J gene: TRBJ1-1
clone size: NA
D gene: NA
V gene: TRBV7-9
CDR3 DNA: TGTGCCAGCAGCCAAGAGACAGGACTGAACACTGAAGCTTTCTTT
CDR3 protein: CASSQETGLNTEAFF

J gene: TRBJ2-7
clone size: once
D gene: NA
V gene: TRBV6-5
CDR3 DNA: TGTGCCAGCAGCCGGGACACAACCTACGAGCAGTACTTC
CDR3 protein: CASSRDTTYEQYF

J gene: TRBJ1-3
clone size: NA
D gene: TRBD1
V gene: TRBV6-1
CDR3 DNA: TGTGCCAGCAGTGCGGAGGACAGGGGAAAATCTGGAAACACCATATATTTT
CDR3 protein: CASSAEDRGKSGNTIYF

J gene: TRBJ1-3
clone size: NA
D gene: NA
V gene: TRBV5-1
CDR3 DNA: TGCGCCAGCAGCTTGGGCAGCGGGAGCTCTGGAAACACCATATATTTT
CDR3 protein: CASSLGSGSSGNTIYF

J gene: TRBJ1-1
clone size: NA
D gene: TRBD1
V gene: TRBV10-1
CDR3 DNA: TGCGCCAGCAGTGAGCCCCCCTCGGGACAGGGGAACACTGAAGCTTTCTTT
CDR3 protein: CASSEPPSGQGNTEAFF

J gene: TRBJ1-1
clone size: NA
D gene: TRBD1
V gene: TRBV7-6
CDR3 DNA: TGTGCCAGCAGCTTACAACAGGGGGAAGCGAACACTGAAGCTTTCTTT
CDR3 protein: CASSLQQGEANTEAFF

J gene: TRBJ1-2
clone size: NA
D gene: NA
V gene: TRBV6-2/TRBV6-3
CDR3 DNA: TGTGCCAGCAGTAACAGGGTCTATGGCTACACCTTC
CDR3 protein: CASSNRVYGYTF

J gene: TRBJ1-6
clone size: NA
D gene: TRBD1
V gene: TRBV18
CDR3 DNA: TGTGCCAGCTCACCGTTCAAACAGGGACAGGGGTCACCCCTCCACTTT
CDR3 protein: CASSPFKQGQGSPLHF